The TCR beta chain under discussion was sequenced for a study of blood T cells in healthy people across ages (dated by TCRdb to between 2015 and 2016). General notes on the study: In model experiments, template switching captured roughly one uniquely barcoded TCR beta cDNA molecule for every two T cells. The study measured age-related changes in TCR beta repertoire diversity using deep sequencing normalized with unique cDNA molecular identifiers. The donors were divided into four age groups: young (average roughly 17 years), middle-aged (approximately 42), aged (approximately 62) and long-lived (82). Using the same blood draw, the study looked at two additional independent replicas of 1 million unique cDNA reads for two donors, one aged 18 to 30 and the other aged 80 or older. Points the paper makes about the study in general: As age increased, observed TCR beta diversity per million T cells dropped in a roughly linear way, and a significant reduction was already evident by age roughly 40. Compared with the aged group, the long-lived group had more naive CD4+ T cells, fewer expanded clones and increased TCR diversity, a pattern suggesting age selection. Estimates of total diversity from one million sequenced T cells were regarded as lower bounds and underestimates. Bulk unsorted PBMC profiling prevented conclusive comparison of naive and antigen-experienced compartments. Because donor CMV infection status was unknown, age-related changes in expanded clonotypes were potentially confounded. Observed TCR beta diversity correlated strongly with the percentage of naive T cells measured by flow cytometry.

As for this clonotype: Its antigen is still unknown. Base qualities are not at hand, and no much larger clone is one base apart.

Donors were 39 systemically healthy Caucasian individuals from Russia aged roughly 6 to 90 years. Each donor gave approximately 10 milliliters of peripheral blood, collected into EDTA-treated Vacutainer tubes. Ficoll-Paque density-gradient centrifugation was used to isolate PBMCs, with at least 7 million obtained per sample. Total RNA, at least 6 micrograms per sample, was extracted from PBMCs with Trizol reagent. Naive CD45RAhigh/CD27high T cell percentages were measured by flow cytometry on a PBMC aliquot from every donor. The library was produced with 5' RACE. Sequencing was performed on an Illumina HiSeq 2500. The second PCR ran for about 6 to 12 cycles and used a J-beta primer mix along with a sample-barcoded 5' primer. Each TCR beta cDNA molecule received a unique molecular identifier from a template-switch 5' adaptor carrying 12 random nucleotides. Each sample yielded at least 2.5 million CDR3-containing paired-end reads. The Mint cDNA synthesis kit, primed by a TRBC-specific oligonucleotide, was used to synthesize first-strand cDNA from all RNA. All cDNA was treated with uracil-DNA glycosylase and then went through a first 18-cycle PCR with the universal primers M1SS and BC2_uni_R. The paper's processing steps were these. Each sample was normalized by randomly selecting 1 million high-quality reads, each carrying a distinct molecular identifier. Instead of being binned into consensus sequences, reads that shared molecular identifiers were thrown out. CDR3 identification, clonotype clustering and error correction used MiTCR with a Q25 quality threshold and the strictest error-elimination algorithm. Lower-bound total TCR beta diversity was estimated with a nonparametric unseen species model using Euler transformation. TCRdb trimmed the raw reads at Q25, called clones with MiXCR and kept productive beta chains. Rows are combined by CDR3 protein, so each entry shows the most common genes and DNA. None of the V and J calls come from the authors' own analysis; TCRdb made them. This sample gives 900,000 to 950,000 distinct CDR3 sequences in total; roughly 28% of them show up just once. About 10% of the sample comes from the top ten.

Looking up the germline V gene yields CDR1 MDHEN and CDR2 SYDVKM. The CDR3 contains 15 residues, cysteine and phenylalanine counted. Only the CDR3 part of the read is kept: 45 bases, read in frame from the first base. V loses 7 bases at its end and J loses 6 bases; junction bases beyond the gene matches: 7. This sample was also put to use in a study of T cells of mothers and their children. Reported in the second study: Donors were nine systemically healthy Caucasian individuals: three mothers and their six children. cDNA synthesis consumed the entire amount of extracted RNA, loaded at approximately 1.6 ug RNA in each 15 ul reaction. Sample barcodes and 2-4 random nucleotides were added via the M1S primer in the second PCR. Each mother yielded over 9.5 million TCR beta CDR3 reads and each child some 3 million reads. Thymic selection shapes the output of TCR recombination in a similar way in related and unrelated pairs, and inherited differences have a minor effect. Related mother-child pairs always showed normalized repertoire overlap that was slightly higher than in unrelated mother-child pairs, though the difference was never significant. No persistent microchimeric T cell clones were detected, at a sensitivity of 80 to 100 clones per million clonotypes. Deep NGS was used in the study to compare the TCR beta repertoires of mothers and children and to look for features that separate related mother-child pairs from unrelated individuals. Mothers averaged roughly 36 +/- 4 years of age and children averaged 11 +/- 4 years. Libraries were sequenced on Illumina HiSeq 2000 with 100+100 nt paired-end reads after adapter ligation with NEBNext reagents. To prevent cross-contamination, the mother and child libraries were prepared one month apart and sequenced in separate runs. Between roughly 450,000 and 2,200,000 distinct TCR beta clonotypes were identified per donor. Naive TCR beta clonotypes were estimated from low-frequency clonotypes matched to each donor's FACS-determined naive share, without sorting.

Sequencing was performed on blood. This clonotype was obtained from a woman between 40 and 50 years old in good health. The rearranged chain carries TRBV28 and TRBJ2-1, and TRBD2 matches 12 of the central bases. The CDR3 is CASKLAGGGVNEQFF. The DNA sequence follows: TGTGCCAGCAAACTAGCGGGGGGAGGGGTCAATGAGCAGTTCTTC.